The clone carrying this TCR beta chain has ten or more counts. Each molecule of TCR cDNA was tagged with one unique molecular identifier. TCRdb itself ran the 5' RACE reads through MiXCR, one entry per CDR3 protein. The sample lists roughly 9,300 distinct CDR3 sequences, around 5.6% occurring once. The data originate from a study of spatial heterogeneity in lung cancer. The CDR3 spans 13 residues. Per the germline V gene, CDR1 is MNHEY and CDR2 is SVGAGI. V lost 6 bases and J lost 7, with 15 bases in between. Time point defined: sample taken at primary tumor resection. The donors comprised some 78 untreated early-stage non-small cell lung cancer patients. The sequenced material consisted of unsorted whole RNA from tumor, nontumor lung or frozen PBMC.

This TCR was recovered from a male donor with early-stage non-small cell lung cancer. The starting material was normal lung tissue next to the tumor, obtained at surgery. The chain links TRBV6-5 to TRBJ1-2; D is possibly TRBD1 (5 bases). The CDR3 sequence: CASSSDQGSGYTF. The CDR3 DNA reads as TGTGCCAGCAGCTCCGATCAGGGATCTGGCTACACCTTC.